The rows below give T cell receptor beta chains drawn from one sample of a study of cytomegalovirus exposure and HLA in healthy donors. TCRdb's copy holds only in-frame clones and misses some; the assay was immunoSEQ multiplex PCR. The table lists 150,000 to 200,000 clones, roughly 86% of them singletons. The sequencing input was PBMCs. The receptors were sampled from a woman aged 18-35 years in good health and CMV-seronegative. CDR3s include the opening cysteine and the closing phenylalanine or tryptophan. D genes are given only for firm matches. Only some rows state a clone size, as once, few, many or a class for expanded clones.

clone_size j_call d_call v_call cdr3_aa cdr3_nt
- TRBJ1-1 TRBD1 TRBV4-1 CASSQESGTVVIAFF TGCGCCAGCAGCCAAGAAAGTGGGACAGTAGTAATAGCTTTCTTT
- TRBJ1-2 TRBD1 TRBV4-1 CASSLGPGQGNYGYTF TGCGCCAGCAGCTTAGGACCGGGACAGGGGAACTATGGCTACACCTTC
- TRBJ2-1 TRBD2 TRBV29-1 CSVRTSGRTYNEQFF TGCAGCGTTCGGACTAGCGGGAGGACCTACAATGAGCAGTTCTTC
- TRBJ1-1 TRBD1 TRBV5-1 CASSRGQGYPEAFF TGCGCCAGCAGCCGGGGACAGGGGTACCCTGAAGCTTTCTTT
few TRBJ1-5 TRBD1 TRBV5-1 CASSRTGGNQPQHF TGCGCCAGCAGCCGCACAGGGGGCAATCAGCCCCAGCATTTT
- TRBJ2-5 TRBD1 TRBV10-2 CASFPGTGVSQYF TGCGCCAGCTTTCCGGGGACAGGGGTTTCCCAGTACTTC
- TRBJ1-1 - TRBV5-6 CASSLVAVMNTEAFF TGTGCCAGCAGCTTGGTGGCGGTGATGAACACTGAAGCTTTCTTT
- TRBJ1-1 TRBD1 TRBV9 CASSVGQGARDTEAFF TGTGCCAGCAGCGTAGGGCAGGGGGCTAGAGACACTGAAGCTTTCTTT
once TRBJ1-2 TRBD1 TRBV27 CASSSLTGANYGYTF TGTGCCAGCAGTTCGTTGACAGGGGCTAACTATGGCTACACCTTC
- TRBJ2-1 TRBD2 TRBV10-3 CATQGLADPNEQFF TGTGCCACCCAGGGACTAGCGGACCCCAATGAGCAGTTCTTC
- TRBJ1-2 TRBD1 TRBV6-1 CASRVDRGALYGYTF TGTGCCAGCAGAGTAGACAGGGGGGCGCTCTATGGCTACACCTTC
- TRBJ1-1 - TRBV27 CASSIQGNTEAFF TGTGCCAGCAGTATTCAGGGGAACACTGAAGCTTTCTTT
- TRBJ2-1 - TRBV18 CASSPERGRHNEQFF TGTGCCAGCTCACCAGAAAGGGGAAGGCACAATGAGCAGTTCTTC
- TRBJ2-7 - TRBV27 CASRWKGQASYEQYF TGTGCCAGCAGGTGGAAGGGGCAAGCCTCCTACGAGCAGTACTTC
once TRBJ2-1 - TRBV7-6 CASSLVGVSNEQFF TGTGCCAGCAGCTTAGTCGGGGTCAGCAATGAGCAGTTCTTC
- TRBJ1-2 TRBD1 TRBV5-1 CASSRDRGLGTF TGCGCCAGCAGCCGGGACAGGGGGCTAGGCACCTTC
- TRBJ1-2 - TRBV4-1 CASSLPTAGGNYGYTF TGCGCCAGCAGCCTCCCGACGGCGGGCGGAAACTATGGCTACACCTTC
once TRBJ1-1 TRBD1 TRBV19 CASSFTGEENTEAFF TGTGCCAGTAGTTTTACAGGGGAGGAGAACACTGAAGCTTTCTTT
once TRBJ2-3 - TRBV7-8 CASSLIPSGVKDTQYF TGTGCCAGCAGCTTAATTCCTTCGGGGGTAAAAGATACGCAGTATTTT